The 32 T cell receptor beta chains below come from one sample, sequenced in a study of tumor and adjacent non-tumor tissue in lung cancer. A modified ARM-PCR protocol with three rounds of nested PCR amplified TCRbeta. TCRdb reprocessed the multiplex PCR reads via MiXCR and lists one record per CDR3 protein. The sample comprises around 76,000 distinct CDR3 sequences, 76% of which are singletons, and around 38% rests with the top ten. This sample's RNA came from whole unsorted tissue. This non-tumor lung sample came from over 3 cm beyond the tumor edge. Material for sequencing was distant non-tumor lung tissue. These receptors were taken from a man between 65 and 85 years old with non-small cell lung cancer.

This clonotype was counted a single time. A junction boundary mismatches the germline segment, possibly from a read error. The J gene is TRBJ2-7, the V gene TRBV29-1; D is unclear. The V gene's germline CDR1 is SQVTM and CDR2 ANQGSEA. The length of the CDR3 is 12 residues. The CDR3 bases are TGCAGCGTTGTTGCCGGATCCTACGAGCAATACTTC. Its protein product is CSVVAGSYEQYF.

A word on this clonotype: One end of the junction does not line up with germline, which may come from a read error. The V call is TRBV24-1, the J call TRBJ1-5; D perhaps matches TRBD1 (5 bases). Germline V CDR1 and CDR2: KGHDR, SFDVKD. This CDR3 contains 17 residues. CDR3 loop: CATSGSRIGASNEPQHF. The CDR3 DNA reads TGTGCCACCAGTGGGTCCAGGATTGGGGCTAGCAATGAGCCCCAGCATTTT.

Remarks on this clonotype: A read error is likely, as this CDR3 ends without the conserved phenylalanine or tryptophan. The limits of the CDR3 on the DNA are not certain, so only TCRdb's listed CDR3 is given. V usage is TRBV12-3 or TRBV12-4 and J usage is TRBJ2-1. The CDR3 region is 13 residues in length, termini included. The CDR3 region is CASSPEMYNEHFS.

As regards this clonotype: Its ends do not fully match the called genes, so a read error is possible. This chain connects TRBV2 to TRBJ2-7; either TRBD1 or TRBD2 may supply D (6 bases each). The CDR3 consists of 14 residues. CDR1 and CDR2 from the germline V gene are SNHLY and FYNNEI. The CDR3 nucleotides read TGTCCCAGCTCGAGAGGGGGGCAGGTCTACGAGCAGTACTTC. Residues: CPSSRGGQVYEQYF. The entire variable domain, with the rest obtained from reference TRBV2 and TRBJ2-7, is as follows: EPEVTQTPSHQVTQMGQEVILRCVPISNHLYFYWYRQILGQKVEFLVSFYNNEISEKSEIFDDQFSVERPDGSNFTLKIRSTKLEDSAMYFCPSSRGGQVYEQYFGPGTRLTVT.

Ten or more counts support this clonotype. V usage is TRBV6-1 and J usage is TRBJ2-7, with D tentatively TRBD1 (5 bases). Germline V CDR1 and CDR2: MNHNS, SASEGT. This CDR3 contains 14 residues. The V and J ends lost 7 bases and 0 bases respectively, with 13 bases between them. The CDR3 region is CASTRIDSSYEQYF. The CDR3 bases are TGTGCCAGCACTCGGATAGACAGCTCCTACGAGCAGTACTTC.

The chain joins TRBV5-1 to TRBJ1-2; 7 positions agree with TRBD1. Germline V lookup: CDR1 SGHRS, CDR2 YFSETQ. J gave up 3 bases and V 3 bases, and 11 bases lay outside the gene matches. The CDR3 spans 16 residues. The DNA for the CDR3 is TGCGCCAGCAGCTCACGAGGACAGGACCCTCACTATGGCTACACCTTC. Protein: CASSSRGQDPHYGYTF.

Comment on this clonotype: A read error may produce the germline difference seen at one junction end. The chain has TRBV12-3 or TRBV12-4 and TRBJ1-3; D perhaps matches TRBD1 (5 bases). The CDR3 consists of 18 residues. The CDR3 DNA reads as TGTACCAGCAGTCGTCCCGGGACGGGGATCGGCACTGGAAACACCATATATTTT. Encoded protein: CTSSRPGTGIGTGNTIYF.

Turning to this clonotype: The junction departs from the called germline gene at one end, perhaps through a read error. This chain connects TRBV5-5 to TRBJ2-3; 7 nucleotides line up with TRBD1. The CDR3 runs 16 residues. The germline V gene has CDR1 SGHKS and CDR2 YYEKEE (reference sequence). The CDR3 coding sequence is TGTGCCAGCAGTGCCGGGACAGCCATGAGGGCAGATACGCGGTATTTT. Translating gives CASSAGTAMRADTRYF.

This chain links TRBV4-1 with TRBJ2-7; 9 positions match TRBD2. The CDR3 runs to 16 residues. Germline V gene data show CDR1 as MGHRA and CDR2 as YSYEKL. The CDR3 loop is CVSSRKLAGEGDEQYF. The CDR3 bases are TGCGTGAGCAGCCGGAAATTAGCGGGAGAAGGTGACGAGCAGTACTTC.

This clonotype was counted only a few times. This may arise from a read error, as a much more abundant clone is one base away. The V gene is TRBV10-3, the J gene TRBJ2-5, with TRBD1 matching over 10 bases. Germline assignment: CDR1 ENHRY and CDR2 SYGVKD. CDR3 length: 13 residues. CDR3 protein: CTISGQGGETQYF. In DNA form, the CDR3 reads TGTACCATCAGTGGACAGGGGGGGGAGACCCAGTACTTC.

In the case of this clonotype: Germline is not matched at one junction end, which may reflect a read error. The CDR3 DNA sequence: TGTGCCAGCAGCTTACATCTAGCGGGACGTATCACAGATAGGCAGTATTTT. Its translation: CASSLHLAGRITDRQYF. This chain uses TRBV11-2 with TRBJ2-3; 9 bases map to TRBD2. CDR3 length: 17 amino acids. In germline, CDR1 is SGHAT, CDR2 FQNNGV.

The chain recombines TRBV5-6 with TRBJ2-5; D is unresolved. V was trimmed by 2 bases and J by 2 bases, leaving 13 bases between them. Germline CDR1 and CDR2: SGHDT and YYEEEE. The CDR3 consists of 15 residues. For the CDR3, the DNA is TGTGCCAGCAGCTTTATTGGTGAACGACAAGAGACCCAGTACTTC. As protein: CASSFIGERQETQYF.

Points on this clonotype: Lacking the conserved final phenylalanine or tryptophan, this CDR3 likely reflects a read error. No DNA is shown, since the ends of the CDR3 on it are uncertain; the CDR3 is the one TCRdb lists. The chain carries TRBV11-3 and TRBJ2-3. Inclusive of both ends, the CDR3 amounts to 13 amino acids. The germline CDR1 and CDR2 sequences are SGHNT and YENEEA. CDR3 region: CVSSLGPTDTRYS.

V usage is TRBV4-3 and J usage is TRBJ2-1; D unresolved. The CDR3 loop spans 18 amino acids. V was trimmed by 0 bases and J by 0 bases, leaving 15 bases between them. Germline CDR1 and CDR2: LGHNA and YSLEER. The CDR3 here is CASSQEVSRRRSYNEQFF. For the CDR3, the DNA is TGCGCCAGCAGCCAAGAGGTATCGCGGAGACGCTCCTACAATGAGCAGTTCTTC.

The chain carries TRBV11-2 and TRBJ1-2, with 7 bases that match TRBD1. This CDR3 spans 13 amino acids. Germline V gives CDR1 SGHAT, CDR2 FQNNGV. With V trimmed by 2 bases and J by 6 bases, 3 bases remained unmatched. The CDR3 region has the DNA TGTGCCAGCAGCTTAACAGGGGTAAATGGCTACACCTTC. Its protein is CASSLTGVNGYTF.

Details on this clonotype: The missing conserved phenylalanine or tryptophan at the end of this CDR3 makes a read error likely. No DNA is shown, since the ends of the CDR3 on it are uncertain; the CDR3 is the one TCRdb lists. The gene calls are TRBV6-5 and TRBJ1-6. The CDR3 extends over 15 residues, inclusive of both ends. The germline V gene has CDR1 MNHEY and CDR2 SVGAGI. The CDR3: CASSYSDGRNSPLHS.

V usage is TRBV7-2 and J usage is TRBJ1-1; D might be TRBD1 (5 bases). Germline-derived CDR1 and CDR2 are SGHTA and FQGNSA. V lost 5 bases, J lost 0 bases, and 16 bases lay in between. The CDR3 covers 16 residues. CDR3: CASSLDSAPLNTEAFF. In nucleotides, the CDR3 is TGTGCCAGCAGCCTTGACAGTGCCCCCTTGAACACTGAAGCTTTCTTT.

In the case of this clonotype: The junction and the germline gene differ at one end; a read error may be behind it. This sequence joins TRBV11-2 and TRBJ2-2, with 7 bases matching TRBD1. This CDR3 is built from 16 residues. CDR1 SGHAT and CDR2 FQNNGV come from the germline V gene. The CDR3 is CANRLVGTGVAGELSF. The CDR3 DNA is TGTGCCAACCGCTTAGTGGGCACAGGGGTTGCCGGAGAGCTGTCTTTT.

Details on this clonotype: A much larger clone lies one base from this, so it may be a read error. CDR3 sequence reads: CSASPGQELYGYTF. The CDR3 DNA follows: TGCAGTGCTAGCCCGGGACAGGAACTTTATGGCTACACCTTC. The chain recombines TRBV20-1 with TRBJ1-2, with 8 bases fitting TRBD1. CDR3 length: 14 amino acids. Trimming took 3 bases from V and 5 from J; bases not matched to a gene: 8. Germline V gene data show CDR1 as DFQATT and CDR2 as SNEGSKA (reference sequence).

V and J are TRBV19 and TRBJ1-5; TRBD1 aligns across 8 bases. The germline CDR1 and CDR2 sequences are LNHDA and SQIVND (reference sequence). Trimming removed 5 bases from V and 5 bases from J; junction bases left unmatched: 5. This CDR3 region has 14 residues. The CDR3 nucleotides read TGTGCCAGTAGTGCAGGGGGCGCATATCAGCCCCAGCATTTT. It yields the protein CASSAGGAYQPQHF.

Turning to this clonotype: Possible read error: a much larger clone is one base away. The DNA of the CDR3 is TGCAATGCTCAAGTAGATGATACGCAGTATTTT. Translating it yields CNAQVDDTQYF. V gene TRBV20-1 combines with J gene TRBJ2-3; no firm D call. Germline lookup yields CDR1 DFQATT and CDR2 SNEGSKA (reference sequence). CDR3 length equals 11 residues.

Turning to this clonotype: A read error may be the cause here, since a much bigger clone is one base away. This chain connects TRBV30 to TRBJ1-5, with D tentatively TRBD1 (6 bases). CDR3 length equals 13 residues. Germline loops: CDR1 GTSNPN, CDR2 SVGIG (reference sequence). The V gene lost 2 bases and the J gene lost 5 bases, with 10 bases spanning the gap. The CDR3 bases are TGTGCCTGGAGTATAGGGGGGGATCAGCCCCAGCATTTT. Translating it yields CAWSIGGDQPQHF.

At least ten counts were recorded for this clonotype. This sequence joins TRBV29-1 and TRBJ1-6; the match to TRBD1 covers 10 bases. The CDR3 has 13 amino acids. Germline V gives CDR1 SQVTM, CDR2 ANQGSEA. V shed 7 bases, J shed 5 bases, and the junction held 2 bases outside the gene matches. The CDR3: CSGGTGDNSPLHF. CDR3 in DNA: TGCAGCGGCGGGACAGGGGATAATTCACCCCTCCACTTT.

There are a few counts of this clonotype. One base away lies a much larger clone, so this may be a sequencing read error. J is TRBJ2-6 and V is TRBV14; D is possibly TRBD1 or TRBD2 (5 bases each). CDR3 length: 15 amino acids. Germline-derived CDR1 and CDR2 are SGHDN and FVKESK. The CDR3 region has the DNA TGTGCCAGCAGCCCCAAGGACTCTGGGGCCAACGTCCCGACTTTC. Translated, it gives CASSPKDSGANVPTF.

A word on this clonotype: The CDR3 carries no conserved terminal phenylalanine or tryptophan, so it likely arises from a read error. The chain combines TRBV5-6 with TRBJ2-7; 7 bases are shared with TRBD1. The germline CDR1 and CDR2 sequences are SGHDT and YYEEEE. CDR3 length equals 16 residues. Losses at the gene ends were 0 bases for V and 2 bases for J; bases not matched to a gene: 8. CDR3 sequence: CASSLGQGSVAYEQYL. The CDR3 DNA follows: TGTGCCAGCAGCTTGGGACAGGGATCGGTTGCCTACGAGCAGTACCTC.

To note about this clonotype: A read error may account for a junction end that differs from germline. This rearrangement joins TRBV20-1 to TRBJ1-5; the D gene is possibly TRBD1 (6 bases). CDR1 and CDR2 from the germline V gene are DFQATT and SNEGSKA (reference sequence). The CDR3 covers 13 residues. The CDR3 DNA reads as TGCAGTGCTAAGGGGGGGTCTAGTCAGCCCCATCATTTT. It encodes CSAKGGSSQPHHF.

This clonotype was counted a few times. Here the CDR3 reads CASSSDRAESSYNEQFF. The CDR3 DNA reads TGTGCCAGTAGTTCCGATCGAGCGGAGAGCTCCTACAATGAGCAGTTCTTC. The chain uses TRBV19 and TRBJ2-1, with D maybe TRBD2 (5 bases). Germline lookup yields CDR1 LNHDA and CDR2 SQIVND (reference sequence). Trimming cost V 5 bases and J 0 bases, with 17 bases left between them. There are 17 residues in the CDR3.

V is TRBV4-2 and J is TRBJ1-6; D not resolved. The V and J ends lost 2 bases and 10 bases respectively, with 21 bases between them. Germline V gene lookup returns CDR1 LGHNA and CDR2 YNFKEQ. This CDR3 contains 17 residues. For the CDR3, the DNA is TGTGCCAGCAGCCAACCAGCCGGAGGGAATTCCGTCTCACCCCTCCACTTT. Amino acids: CASSQPAGGNSVSPLHF.

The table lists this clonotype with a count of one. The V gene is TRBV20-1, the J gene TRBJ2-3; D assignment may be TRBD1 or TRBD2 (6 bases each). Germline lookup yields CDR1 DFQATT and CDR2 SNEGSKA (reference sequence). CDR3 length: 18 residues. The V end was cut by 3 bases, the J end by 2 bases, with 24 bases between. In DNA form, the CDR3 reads TGCAGTGCTAGTGATAGGGGGGTCTCCAGATTTTCCACAGATACGCAGTATTTT. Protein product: CSASDRGVSRFSTDTQYF.

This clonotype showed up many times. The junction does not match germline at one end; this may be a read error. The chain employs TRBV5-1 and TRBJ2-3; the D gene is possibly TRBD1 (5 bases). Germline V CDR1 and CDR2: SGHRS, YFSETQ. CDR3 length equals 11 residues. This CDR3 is CASAEGDKQYF. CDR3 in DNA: TGCGCAAGTGCCGAAGGGGATAAGCAGTATTTT.

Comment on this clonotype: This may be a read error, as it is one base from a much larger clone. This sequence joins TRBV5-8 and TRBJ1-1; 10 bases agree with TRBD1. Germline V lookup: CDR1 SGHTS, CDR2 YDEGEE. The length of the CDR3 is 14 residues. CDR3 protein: CANSRQGANTEAFF. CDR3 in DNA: TGTGCCAACAGCAGACAGGGGGCGAACACTGAAGCTTTCTTT.

The CDR3 DNA sequence: TGCAGTGGAATGACAGACTACGAGCAGTACTTC. The encoded protein is CSGMTDYEQYF. The gene calls are TRBV29-1 and TRBJ2-7, with D perhaps matching TRBD1 (5 bases). The germline CDR1 and CDR2 sequences are SQVTM and ANQGSEA. The CDR3 length is 11 residues.